This TCR beta chain is from a study of blood T cell repertoires in COVID-19. Study at large: COVID-19 samples, acute and convalescent, were from the United States, Italy and Spain.

Profiling relied on immunoSEQ multiplex PCR, and the TCRdb table lists in-frame clones only, not all of them. This sample has about 98,000 clones; roughly four fifths occur once, and the top ten carry 4.1%. This CDR3 has 13 amino acids. In germline, CDR1 is KGHDR, CDR2 SFDVKD. As for this clone: At one end, the junction sequence differs from germline, possibly due to a read error.

This receptor was identified in a man between 60 and 75 years old with acute or convalescent COVID-19. This chain connects TRBV24-1 to TRBJ1-1; D might be TRBD1 (5 bases). Sequenced input: peripheral blood. The CDR3 here is CATSHFSGTEAFF. In DNA, the CDR3 is TGTGCCACCAGTCATTTTTCAGGGACTGAAGCTTTCTTT.